Each of the 2 T cell receptor beta chains below was sequenced from the same sample in a study of shared clonotypes between healthy human individuals. Measured with immunoSEQ multiplex PCR; TCRdb has only the in-frame clones, and not every one. The table lists over 950,000 clones, approximately 80% of them singletons, with 0.89% in the top ten. The source material was memory CD4+ T cells from PBMCs. As to subset: CD45RA-negative fraction. The receptor set was obtained from a man younger than 35 in good health. Some clones in this sample may be carry-over from other donors' samples.

The genes are TRBV10-3 and TRBJ2-1; 11 bases are shared with TRBD2. The V gene end was trimmed by 5 bases and the J gene end by 5 bases; junction bases not matched to a gene: 5. The length of the CDR3 is 15 residues. In germline, CDR1 is ENHRY, CDR2 SYGVKD. The CDR3 spells CAISQLAGVNNEQFF. The CDR3 DNA follows: TGTGCCATCAGTCAACTAGCGGGAGTTAACAATGAGCAGTTCTTC.

To note about this clone: This sample includes further DNA sequences coding for the same CDR3. The chain combines TRBV6-6 with TRBJ2-5; D uncertain. The V and J ends lost 3 bases and 2 bases respectively, with 7 bases between them. This CDR3 is built from 13 residues. Germline-derived CDR1 and CDR2 are MNHNY and SVGAGI (reference sequence). CDR3 nucleotides: TGTGCCAGCAGTTATGGGCGTCAAGAGACCCAGTACTTC. This codes for CASSYGRQETQYF.